This T cell receptor (beta chain) was obtained from a study of regulatory T cells in long-lasting Graves disease. At the level of the study: Treatment with antithyroid drugs for over 5 years, together with positive TSH receptor antibodies, meant persistent Graves' disease.

The CDR3 has 17 amino acids. J lost 9 bases, V lost 5 bases, and 20 bases had no gene match. In building TCR beta libraries, iRepertoire HTBI primers were used together with Arm-PCR of CDR3 regions. TCRdb used MiXCR to reprocess the multiplex PCR reads, holding one entry per CDR3 protein. The table lists about 470,000 distinct CDR3 sequences, 20% to 25% of them singletons. Of note for this clonotype: The antigen is undetermined.

Described time point: persistent/refractory GD, antithyroid drugs over 5 years with positive TRAb. Preparation of the TCR library used RNA extracted from PBMCs. General study results and limits: New patients shared some 890 public clonotypes, fewer than the roughly 2,600 shared by persistent patients.

This clonotype was sampled from a female donor with Graves disease. The chain recombines TRBV12-3 or TRBV12-4 with TRBJ2-3; 7 bases fit TRBD2. The specimen was peripheral blood mononuclear cells (PBMCs), collected when the disease was refractory, from a patient treated with antithyroid drugs. CDR3 nucleotides: TGTGCCAGCAGTGGCAGCGGGGTCCTAGCCCCCGGCATCACGCAGTATTTT. Residues: CASSGSGVLAPGITQYF.